This TCR beta chain was obtained from a study of T cell clonotyping in hematopoietic cell transplantation. Looking at the study overall: Cytoreduction preceded collection of pretransplant recipient samples.

For this clone: Its antigen is unknown.

Time point of the sample: recipient sample about 28 days before transplant, after cytoreduction. The data were produced by immunoSEQ multiplex PCR, yet TCRdb's version contains in-frame clones alone and is incomplete. The profile shows about 76,000 clones, 90% to 96% of them singletons. Study-level results: At the given depth, recipient repertoires were over 95% de novo clonotypes. Recipient TCR diversity dropped after transplant; expanded clonotypes rose from day 30 to 180.

CDR1 MDHEN and CDR2 SYDVKM come from the germline V gene. Trimming removed 3 bases from V and 5 bases from J, with 4 bases in between. This CDR3 contains 11 residues. The receptor was isolated from a woman aged 45-65 years with acute myeloid leukemia. Some clones in this sample may be carry-over from other donors' samples. The chain is built from TRBV28 and TRBJ1-2, with no clear D. Sample: peripheral blood mononuclear cells, taken before stem cell transplant. The CDR3 protein is CASSLLYGYTF. CDR3 DNA: TGTGCCAGCAGTTTGTTATATGGCTACACCTTC.